This record looks at one T cell receptor beta chain sequence and its context. No cognate antigen has been identified for it. The conserved phenylalanine or tryptophan normally closing the CDR3 is absent here, so this likely arose from a read error. The CDR3 is 14 amino acids in total, end residues counted. The CDR3 DNA has 42 bases and is translated from base 1. The germline V gene encodes CDR1 SGHAT and CDR2 FQDESV (reference sequence). This sample was included in a study of tumor-infiltrating lymphocytes in primary liver carcinoma (dated by TCRdb to the late 2010s). With respect to the entire study: The five patients, three men and two women aged 30 to 69 years, had hepatocellular carcinoma (four) or combined HCC and intrahepatic cholangiocarcinoma (one). Repertoires from technical replicates were highly reproducible, with mean shared-clone rates roughly 0.87 and correlation coefficients above 0.98. The five patients had tumors of stage T1-T3 N0M0, with maximum diameters ranging from about 4.2 to 10 cm. Agilent mRNA microarray profiling was performed on the 25 tumor region samples to relate TCRbeta repertoire diversity to the local molecular phenotype. A total of some 35 specimens from 5 patients went through TCRbeta repertoire sequencing, namely 25 tumor regions, 5 adjacent noncancerous liver tissues and 5 peripheral blood samples. TCRbeta repertoire sequencing, expression microarrays and whole-exome sequencing were combined in the study across five regions of each liver tumor, with adjacent normal tissue and blood also included. Roughly 3.65 to 7.5 million productive TCRbeta reads were obtained per sample, and no significant difference in read depth was found between tissue types.

Without any cell sorting, total RNA and DNA were extracted together from around 18-30 mg of bulk tissue using the AllPrep DNA/RNA mini kit. Roughly five patients with histopathologically diagnosed primary liver carcinoma underwent surgical resection in China between late 2015 and 2016. At the time of sampling, the patients were treatment-naive and had chronic HBV infection. Five spatially separated regions were sampled per tumor: superior, inferior, left-lateral and right-lateral poles, plus the tumor centre. More than 85% viable tumor cells were found by histology in every tumor sample. Each fresh piece of tumor and adjacent tissue was cut in two, with one half stored in RNAlater at -80 degrees C and the other half sent for histology. A constant-region primer and ProtoScript II reverse transcriptase were used to reverse-transcribe TCRbeta-specific cDNA from roughly 0.5 ug total RNA. Construction of the TCRbeta libraries relied on three nested rounds of multiplex PCR, following a slightly modified ARM-PCR procedure. Each of the first two PCR rounds ran for roughly 9 cycles and used multiplex TRBV1-TRBV30 forward primers together with a Cbeta reverse primer. Sample barcodes and Illumina adapters were added in a final 25-cycle PCR with Deep VentR polymerase. Before sequencing, amplicons of 200-500 bp were gel-purified using a QIAquick gel extraction kit. An Illumina HiSeq 2500 was used to sequence the TCRbeta amplicons with 250-bp paired-end reads. As for the authors' bioinformatics: Quality trimming of reads was performed with Trimmomatic v0.33, and paired reads were merged with FLASH v1.2.11 so that full CDR3 sequences could be recovered. V, D and J germline segments were assigned to the rearranged TCRbeta sequences by MiGEC v1.2.1b. Clonotype statistics and Shannon-Wiener diversity indices were computed with VDJtools v1.0.0. Except for diversity analysis, only each sample's 250 most abundant clonotypes were used in subsequent analyses to reduce sampling bias. Using fastp trimming at Q25 and MiXCR clonotype assembly, TCRdb reanalyzed the public sequencing data and kept in-frame beta chains. Each entry merges the rows of one CDR3 protein and shows their most common DNA and genes. The V and J calls shown here were made by TCRdb, not taken from the authors' results. The sample table holds fewer than 40,000 distinct CDR3 sequences, of which around 70% were seen once. The ten largest account for around a third of the sample.

On the study overall, not on this receptor specifically: Because the samples were bulk and unsorted, CD4+ and CD8+ T cell repertoires could not be compared. With just a handful of patients in the study, the authors point out that the findings should be validated in a larger study. Pairs of tumor regions showed greater repertoire overlap (mean around 36%) than tumor-adjacent pairs (about 17%) or tumor-blood pairs (roughly 15%), which is consistent with antigen-driven expansion. Only the TCR beta chain was sequenced, which likely underestimates true repertoire diversity because unpaired alpha chains were not captured. Only roughly 8-25% of top clones appeared in all five regions of a tumor, which suggests that tumor-infiltrating T cells are spatially heterogeneous. The top 250 clones made up a significantly larger repertoire fraction in tumors than in blood (p = 0.039).

The specimen sequenced was liver tumor tissue from sampling region 3. The cell subset or site label for this specimen denotes: tumor region T3, left-lateral pole. This TCR was recovered from a woman in her thirties with primary liver carcinoma and hepatitis B virus infection. The chain couples TRBV11-1 to TRBJ1-1, with the D gene call left open. CDR3 protein: CAISFGHGYTEAFI. The bases are TGTGCCATCAGCTTCGGGCATGGCTACACTGAAGCTTTCATT.